These 29 T cell receptor beta chains were sequenced from one sample in a study of technical replicates of blood from several donors. Only in-frame clones appear in the TCRdb table, and some are missing; sequencing was by immunoSEQ multiplex PCR. This sample has approximately 74,000 clones, with around nine tenths found just once. The sequencing sample was made of PBMCs. All receptors come from a human donor in good health. Some clones in this sample may be carry-over from other donors' samples.

V gene TRBV7-8 combines with J gene TRBJ2-5; 8 bases are a match to TRBD2. The germline CDR1 and CDR2 sequences are SGHVS and FQNEAQ. This CDR3 is 16 amino acids long. After removal of 3 bases from V and 4 bases from J, the junction contained 10 bases not matched to a gene. CDR3: CASSFTSGVSGETQYF. DNA of the CDR3: TGTGCCAGCAGCTTTACTAGCGGCGTTTCGGGAGAGACCCAGTACTTC.

This chain uses TRBV19 with TRBJ1-6, with 9 bases matching TRBD1. This CDR3 has 16 amino acids. Germline V gives CDR1 LNHDA, CDR2 SQIVND (reference sequence). V was pared by 6 bases and J by 0 bases, with 3 bases of the junction left unmatched. The CDR3 coding sequence is TGTGCCAGTAGGGGACAGGGTAACTCCTATAATTCACCCCTCCACTTT. Protein product: CASRGQGNSYNSPLHF.

The chain employs TRBV9 and TRBJ2-5, with D maybe TRBD2 (6 bases). Trimming removed 0 bases at V and 3 bases at J, with 15 bases between. Germline V lookup: CDR1 SGDLS, CDR2 YYNGEE. The CDR3 contains 16 residues. This CDR3 is CASSVGSPGGEETQYF. The CDR3 DNA follows: TGTGCCAGCAGCGTAGGGTCCCCAGGAGGGGAAGAGACCCAGTACTTC.

The chain is built from TRBV4-3 and TRBJ2-3; 9 bases are a match to TRBD2. Unmatched junction bases numbered 7, after V lost 0 bases and J lost 6 bases. The germline V gene encodes CDR1 LGHNA and CDR2 YSLEER. The CDR3 consists of 16 residues. The CDR3, as DNA: TGCGCCAGCAGCCAAGATCCGGCGGGAGGGCCCGATACGCAGTATTTT. This encodes CASSQDPAGGPDTQYF.

J is TRBJ1-5 and V is TRBV4-1; D may be TRBD1 (5 bases). Per germline, CDR1 MGHRA and CDR2 YSYEKL. The CDR3 has 16 residues. Trimming removed 1 base at V and 9 bases at J, with 19 bases between. This chain's CDR3 is CASSQVSVRGRRPQHF. The CDR3 nucleotides are TGCGCCAGCAGCCAAGTTTCCGTTAGGGGCCGGCGGCCCCAGCATTTT.

The V gene is TRBV4-1, the J gene TRBJ1-4; no firm D call. This CDR3 contains 16 residues. Between the trimmed V and J ends, which lost 4 bases and 5 bases, there was a span of 17 bases. In germline, CDR1 is MGHRA, CDR2 YSYEKL. DNA of the CDR3: TGCGCCAGCAGCCCTACCAGCCTCGACAAGAATGAAAAACTGTTTTTT. Translating it yields CASSPTSLDKNEKLFF.

The chain carries TRBV29-1 and TRBJ1-2; D is perhaps TRBD1 (5 bases). Germline V gene sequence: CDR1 SQVTM, CDR2 ANQGSEA. The V gene lost 3 bases and the J gene lost 3 bases, with 14 bases spanning the gap. The CDR3 runs to 14 residues. The CDR3 spells CSVDAGRGDYGYTF. CDR3 bases: TGCAGCGTTGACGCGGGGCGCGGTGACTATGGCTACACCTTC.

The chain joins TRBV6-5 to TRBJ2-7, with 10 bases identical to TRBD1. The CDR3 length is 12 residues. The trim removed 4 bases at V and 8 bases at J, leaving 2 bases unmatched. CDR1 and CDR2 (germline): MNHEY, SVGAGI. CDR3 residues: CASSSDRGQQYF. CDR3 in DNA: TGTGCCAGCAGTTCAGACAGGGGGCAGCAGTACTTC.

In this sample, this clone turned up a few times. The V gene is TRBV7-9, the J gene TRBJ1-6, with TRBD1 matching over 7 bases. This CDR3 has 13 amino acids. The trim removed 5 bases at V and 9 bases at J, leaving 4 bases unmatched. Germline V gene sequence: CDR1 SEHNR, CDR2 FQNEAQ (reference sequence). DNA of the CDR3: TGTGCCAGCAGCCAAGAGGGGGCTTCACCCCTCCACTTT. Its protein is CASSQEGASPLHF.

This chain joins TRBV13 and TRBJ1-1; no firm D call. Trimming removed 2 bases from V and 6 bases from J, with 7 bases in between. This CDR3 spans 12 amino acids. Germline V lookup: CDR1 PRHDT, CDR2 FYEKMQ (reference sequence). CDR3 coding DNA: TGTGCCAGCAGCTTACTGAGGGCTGAAGCTTTCTTT. It is translated as CASSLLRAEAFF. Filled out from reference TRBV13 and TRBJ1-1, the complete variable domain reads AAGVIQSPRHLIKEKRETATLKCYPIPRHDTVYWYQQGPGQDPQFLISFYEKMQSDKGSIPDRFSAQQFSDYHSELNMSSLELGDSALYFCASSLLRAEAFFGQGTRLTVV.

The chain uses TRBV9 and TRBJ2-1; unclear D gene. The CDR3 is 11 residues long. The V end was cut by 4 bases, the J end by 5 bases, with 4 bases between. Germline CDR1 is SGDLS and CDR2 is YYNGEE. The DNA of the CDR3 is TGTGCCAGCAGCTATAACAATGAGCAGTTCTTC. Amino acids: CASSYNNEQFF.

V usage is TRBV4-1 and J usage is TRBJ1-4; the match to TRBD1 covers 7 bases. This CDR3 spans 16 amino acids. Germline values: CDR1 MGHRA, CDR2 YSYEKL. V gave up 5 bases and J gave up 4 bases; unmatched junction bases: 10. For the CDR3, the DNA is TGCGCCAGCAGCTCTCGACAGGGACCGCTTAATGAAAAACTGTTTTTT. This sequence encodes CASSSRQGPLNEKLFF.

The chain is built from TRBV7-9 and TRBJ1-6, with 7 bases lining up with TRBD1. V trimming: 8 bases; J trimming: 7 bases; junction bases outside the gene matches: 5. Looked up from germline, CDR1 is SEHNR and CDR2 is FQNEAQ (reference sequence). The CDR3 contains 13 residues. This CDR3 reads CASEGARNSPLHF. The CDR3 nucleotides read TGTGCCAGCGAGGGGGCGCGAAATTCACCCCTCCACTTT.

This chain uses TRBV6-1 with TRBJ2-7; tentatively, D is TRBD1 (7 bases). Germline CDR1 and CDR2: MNHNS and SASEGT. Trimming removed 10 bases at V and 0 bases at J, with 16 bases between. CDR3 length equals 14 residues. CDR3 sequence reads: CAITGGTASYEQYF. In DNA, the CDR3 is TGTGCCATAACTGGGGGGACAGCCTCCTACGAGCAGTACTTC.

The V and J genes are TRBV5-4 and TRBJ2-5, with 8 bases fitting TRBD2. V shed 4 bases and J 5 bases; nucleotides not matched to a gene: 4. Germline lookup yields CDR1 SGHNT and CDR2 YYREEE (reference sequence). This CDR3 region has 13 residues. CDR3 sequence reads: CASSRPGGETQYF. The CDR3 region has the DNA TGTGCCAGCAGCCGACCGGGGGGGGAGACCCAGTACTTC.

J is TRBJ2-3 and V is TRBV7-8; 7 nucleotides match TRBD2. The V segment lost 5 bases and the J segment 12 bases; nucleotides outside the gene matches: 11. This CDR3 contains 13 residues. Germline lookup yields CDR1 SGHVS and CDR2 FQNEAQ. The CDR3 region is CASSPGEGPQQYF. The CDR3 DNA sequence: TGTGCCAGCAGCCCGGGGGAGGGACCCCAACAGTATTTT.

The gene calls are TRBV6-6 and TRBJ2-4, with D perhaps TRBD2 (6 bases). V lost 8 bases to trimming and J lost 9 bases, with 14 bases between them. The V gene's germline CDR1 is MNHNY and CDR2 SVGAGI (reference sequence). This CDR3 comprises 12 residues. CDR3 in DNA: TGTGCCAGCGGAGTGGGAGCGGGCATTCAGTACTTC. It codes for CASGVGAGIQYF.

The chain combines TRBV2 with TRBJ2-2; 8 bases align to TRBD1. This CDR3 has 15 residues. With 6 bases clipped from V and 7 bases from J, the junction kept 10 bases outside the gene matches. From germline, CDR1 is SNHLY and CDR2 FYNNEI. The CDR3 here is CASSPTWTGLGELFF. The DNA for the CDR3 is TGTGCCAGCAGCCCCACATGGACAGGGCTCGGGGAGCTGTTTTTT.

The chain uses TRBV5-6 and TRBJ1-5; the D gene is possibly TRBD1 (5 bases). CDR3 length equals 15 residues. The germline V and J ends were trimmed by 0 bases and 2 bases, with 9 bases remaining between them. Per the germline V gene, CDR1 is SGHDT and CDR2 is YYEEEE. CDR3 protein: CASSLGQGGNQPQHF. CDR3 coding DNA: TGTGCCAGCAGCTTGGGTCAGGGTGGCAATCAGCCCCAGCATTTT. The entire variable domain, with the rest obtained from reference TRBV5-6 and TRBJ1-5, is as follows: DAGVTQSPTHLIKTRGQQVTLRCSPKSGHDTVSWYQQALGQGPQFIFQYYEEEERQRGNFPDRFSGHQFPNYSSELNVNALLLGDSALYLCASSLGQGGNQPQHFGDGTRLSIL.

The genes are TRBV10-3 and TRBJ1-1; TRBD1 is a possible D gene (6 bases). Trimming pared 6 bases from V and 5 bases from J, leaving 19 bases between. Germline loops: CDR1 ENHRY, CDR2 SYGVKD. This CDR3 is 15 amino acids long. CDR3 amino acids: CAIRREGGARTEAFF. The CDR3 DNA is TGTGCCATCAGAAGAGAGGGGGGGGCTCGTACTGAAGCTTTCTTT.

The chain has TRBV19 and TRBJ1-4; 7 nucleotides line up with TRBD1. Unmatched junction bases numbered 15, after V lost 6 bases and J lost 8 bases. From germline, CDR1 is LNHDA and CDR2 SQIVND (reference sequence). This CDR3 has 16 residues. CDR3 sequence: CASSRHRQGRNEKLFF. CDR3 DNA sequence: TGTGCCAGTAGCAGACACCGACAGGGACGGAACGAAAAACTGTTTTTT.

The V call is TRBV7-9, the J call TRBJ2-5, with unresolved D. Germline loops: CDR1 SEHNR, CDR2 FQNEAQ (reference sequence). CDR3 length equals 13 residues. V lost 3 bases and J lost 4, with 9 bases in between. CDR3 nucleotide sequence: TGTGCCAGCAGCTTGTCAGGATTAGAGACCCAGTACTTC. Translation: CASSLSGLETQYF.

This rearrangement joins TRBV6-6 to TRBJ1-2, with TRBD1 identical over 7 bases. The V gene's germline CDR1 is MNHNY and CDR2 SVGAGI (reference sequence). With 3 bases clipped from V and 4 bases from J, the junction kept 8 bases outside the gene matches. The CDR3 is 15 residues long. CDR3 in amino acids: CASSYLQQGTYGYTF. CDR3 coding DNA: TGTGCCAGCAGTTATCTACAACAGGGGACCTATGGCTACACCTTC.

V usage is TRBV7-2 and J usage is TRBJ2-1; 10 bases align to TRBD2. The length of the CDR3 is 15 residues. V gave up 6 bases and J gave up 8 bases; unmatched junction bases: 10. Germline CDR1 reads SGHTA; CDR2 reads FQGNSA. This CDR3 reads CASRPRLAGSHEQFF. The DNA for the CDR3 is TGTGCCAGCAGACCCCGACTAGCGGGTTCGCATGAGCAGTTCTTC.

The V and J genes are TRBV25-1 and TRBJ2-2; D ambiguous. Looked up from germline, CDR1 is MGHDK and CDR2 is SYGVNS. Trimming shortened V by 7 bases and J by 0 bases, and 9 bases separated the two germline ends. CDR3 size: 14 residues. The DNA of the CDR3 is TGTGCCAGCACCGCGACAACGAACACCGGGGAGCTGTTTTTT. It translates to CASTATTNTGELFF.

The chain carries TRBV29-1 and TRBJ2-5; the D gene is possibly TRBD1 (6 bases). The V gene lost 6 bases and the J gene lost 4 bases, with 15 bases spanning the gap. The germline V gene has CDR1 SQVTM and CDR2 ANQGSEA. The CDR3 consists of 13 residues. CDR3 in amino acids: CSVNPGVAETQYF. DNA for the CDR3: TGCAGCGTGAACCCAGGGGTGGCAGAGACCCAGTACTTC.

The chain recombines TRBV13 with TRBJ2-7, with D possibly being TRBD1 (6 bases). The CDR3 has 17 residues. Germline V gene data show CDR1 as PRHDT and CDR2 as FYEKMQ (reference sequence). The germline V and J ends were trimmed by 2 bases and 7 bases, with 24 bases remaining between them. CDR3: CASSLSVDRTHLGEQYF. CDR3 in DNA: TGTGCCAGCAGCTTATCCGTCGACAGGACCCACTTGGGGGAGCAGTACTTC.

This clone has a single count. V usage is TRBV6-1 and J usage is TRBJ2-3, with D tentatively TRBD2 (6 bases). Deletions cut 4 bases from V and 0 bases from J, with 11 bases between. The CDR3 extends over 15 amino acids. CDR1 is MNHNS, CDR2 SASEGT, per germline. The CDR3 coding sequence is TGTGCCAGCAGTGTGACTAGAACTAGCACAGATACGCAGTATTTT. Its translation: CASSVTRTSTDTQYF.

The genes are TRBV30 and TRBJ1-1, with D possibly matching TRBD1 (5 bases). Germline V gene sequence: CDR1 GTSNPN, CDR2 SVGIG (reference sequence). Trimming left V 5 bases short and J 1 base short, with 11 bases between. The CDR3 length is 13 residues. The DNA of the CDR3 is TGTGCCTGGTCCCCCAGGGCGAACACTGAAGCTTTCTTT. This sequence encodes CAWSPRANTEAFF.